The 20 T cell receptor beta chains below all came from one sample that was sequenced in a study of shared clonotypes between healthy human individuals. Clones were read by immunoSEQ multiplex PCR, and TCRdb kept only the in-frame ones, dropping some. This table has some 2.3 million clones, 80% to 95% appearing once. The sequenced sample was naive CD4+ T cells from PBMCs. Subset: CD45RA+ positively selected. The receptors derive from a man younger than 35 in good health. Some clones in this sample may be carry-over from other donors' samples.

CDR3 residues: CASTLSGGGSTEAFF. The CDR3 region has the DNA TGTGCCAGCACCCTTAGTGGCGGCGGGAGCACTGAAGCTTTCTTT. The chain couples TRBV28 to TRBJ1-1; the D is unclear. With 7 bases removed from V and 4 bases from J, the gap between germline ends came to 19 bases. The CDR3 sequence is 15 residues long. CDR1 and CDR2 (germline): MDHEN, SYDVKM.

The rearrangement links TRBV5-1 to TRBJ1-2; maybe TRBD1 (5 bases). Germline CDR1 is SGHRS and CDR2 is YFSETQ. V dropped 0 bases and J dropped 4 bases, with 7 bases sitting between them. This CDR3 contains 13 residues. The chain's CDR3 is CASSLGQRYGYTF. Here the CDR3 DNA reads TGCGCCAGCAGCTTGGGACAGCGCTATGGCTACACCTTC.

The rearrangement joins TRBV9 to TRBJ1-4; D unclear. CDR1 and CDR2 (germline): SGDLS, YYNGEE. CDR3 length: 14 residues. Trimming pared 0 bases from V and 8 bases from J, leaving 11 bases between. In DNA form, the CDR3 reads TGTGCCAGCAGCGTAGGACCATCGCCAGAAAAACTGTTTTTT. Encoded protein: CASSVGPSPEKLFF.

This clone was detected only once. The rearrangement uses TRBV4-3 and TRBJ2-3; TRBD2 is a possible D gene (6 bases). Trimming removed 1 base at V and 3 bases at J, with 20 bases between. Per germline, CDR1 LGHNA and CDR2 YSLEER. This CDR3 contains 18 residues. The CDR3 DNA is TGCGCCAGCAGCCAAGTTAGAGGAGGGAGTACAATGACAGATACGCAGTATTTT. This sequence encodes CASSQVRGGSTMTDTQYF.

The chain uses TRBV6-1 and TRBJ2-3; no clear D gene. The CDR3 extends over 15 amino acids. The V gene lost 3 bases and the J gene lost 10 bases, with 20 bases spanning the gap. Germline assignment: CDR1 MNHNS and CDR2 SASEGT. CDR3 in amino acids: CASSESLLTGQAQYF. Written as DNA, the CDR3 is TGTGCCAGCAGTGAGAGCCTCCTGACTGGCCAGGCGCAGTATTTT.

The V call is TRBV5-4, the J call TRBJ2-5; 7 bases line up with TRBD1. V lost 5 bases to trimming and J lost 5 bases; unmatched junction nucleotides: 9. The germline V gene encodes CDR1 SGHNT and CDR2 YYREEE (reference sequence). The CDR3 spans 14 residues. The CDR3 DNA is TGTGCCAGCAGACAGACAGGGCCCAGGGAGACCCAGTACTTC. This encodes CASRQTGPRETQYF.

This clone was seen a few times. The chain joins TRBV6-6 to TRBJ1-3; 8 bases line up with TRBD1. The V gene end was trimmed by 6 bases and the J gene end by 4 bases; junction bases not matched to a gene: 5. CDR1 and CDR2 (germline): MNHNY, SVGAGI (reference sequence). The CDR3 has 14 amino acids. This CDR3 reads CASRWTGQGNTIYF. CDR3 in DNA: TGTGCCAGCAGGTGGACAGGGCAAGGAAACACCATATATTTT.

A note on this clone: Other DNA sequences in this specimen translate into the identical CDR3. This chain uses TRBV28 with TRBJ1-1, with no clear D. The germline CDR1 and CDR2 sequences are MDHEN and SYDVKM. Between the trimmed V and J ends, which lost 5 bases and 1 base, there was a span of 8 bases. The CDR3 is made up of 13 amino acids. The CDR3 loop is CASSLRRNTEAFF. CDR3 DNA: TGTGCCAGCAGTCTCCGTAGGAACACTGAAGCTTTCTTT.

The V call is TRBV7-9, the J call TRBJ2-5; 7 nucleotides align to TRBD1. The V segment lost 3 bases and the J segment 1 base; nucleotides outside the gene matches: 5. The CDR3 contains 15 residues. Germline V CDR1 and CDR2: SEHNR, FQNEAQ (reference sequence). The CDR3 DNA is TGTGCCAGCAGCTTCGGGACAGCACTCCAAGAGACCCAGTACTTC. Protein product: CASSFGTALQETQYF.

This chain uses TRBV23-1 with TRBJ1-5; D uncertain. TRBV23-1 is an open reading frame whose function is uncertain. Trimming removed 0 bases from V and 7 bases from J, with 22 bases in between. The CDR3 totals 18 residues. The CDR3 loop reads CASSQSVGVCRNRQPQHF. In nucleotides, the CDR3 is TGCGCCAGCAGTCAATCGGTCGGGGTCTGCCGGAATAGACAGCCCCAGCATTTT.

The genes are TRBV14 and TRBJ2-2; 10 bases are shared with TRBD2. The CDR3 is 18 amino acids. Germline V gives CDR1 SGHDN, CDR2 FVKESK. The J segment lost 7 bases and the V segment lost 0 bases, leaving 11 bases of the junction unmatched. CDR3 sequence reads: CASSQDWLAGGGNGELFF. CDR3 bases: TGTGCCAGCAGCCAAGATTGGTTAGCGGGAGGCGGAAACGGGGAGCTGTTTTTT.

The V call is TRBV7-9, the J call TRBJ2-1; TRBD2 aligns across 7 bases. V was clipped by 1 base and J by 7 bases; unmatched bases: 13. CDR3 size: 17 residues. CDR1 and CDR2 (germline): SEHNR, FQNEAQ (reference sequence). The CDR3: CASSLGAGSGEGNEQFF. CDR3 coding DNA: TGTGCCAGCAGCTTAGGGGCAGGGAGCGGGGAAGGGAATGAGCAGTTCTTC.

This clone was detected once. The rearrangement uses TRBV2 and TRBJ2-5, with a possible D match to TRBD2 (6 bases). This CDR3 region has 11 residues. V lost 8 bases and J lost 5, with 9 bases in between. CDR1 and CDR2 from the germline V gene are SNHLY and FYNNEI. CDR3 sequence (DNA): TGTGCCAGCCTGGGGGGTGAGACCCAGTACTTC. Protein: CASLGGETQYF.

The chain carries TRBV6-5 and TRBJ1-2, with D perhaps TRBD1 (5 bases). Germline V gene sequence: CDR1 MNHEY, CDR2 SVGAGI. V dropped 8 bases and J dropped 2 bases, with 12 bases sitting between them. The CDR3 runs 13 residues. CDR3 in DNA: TGTGCCAGCTCCAGGGTTGCGAACTATGGCTACACCTTC. Amino acids: CASSRVANYGYTF.

The chain joins TRBV7-9 to TRBJ1-1; D is ambiguous. CDR3 length: 12 amino acids. V was pared by 1 base and J by 8 bases, with 8 bases between. Looked up from germline, CDR1 is SEHNR and CDR2 is FQNEAQ (reference sequence). CDR3 in DNA: TGTGCCAGCAGCTTAGACTTCGGCGAAGCTTTCTTT. It encodes CASSLDFGEAFF.

About this clone: The sample has other DNA sequences that encode this CDR3 too. The CDR3 loop reads CASSLIYEQYF. The CDR3 region has the DNA TGTGCCAGCAGCTTGATCTACGAGCAGTACTTC. V gene TRBV7-9 combines with J gene TRBJ2-7; D gene unclear. The CDR3 contains 11 residues. Trimming pared 3 bases from V and 3 bases from J, leaving 3 bases between. Germline-derived CDR1 and CDR2 are SEHNR and FQNEAQ (reference sequence).

This clone was recorded only once. This chain uses TRBV9 with TRBJ2-5; 13 bases line up with TRBD2. The CDR3 has 15 amino acids. The V gene's germline CDR1 is SGDLS and CDR2 YYNGEE. V shed 3 bases, J shed 5 bases, and the junction held 4 bases outside the gene matches. CDR3 in DNA: TGTGCCAGCAGCGGGACTAGCGGGAGCGGTGAGACCCAGTACTTC. Translating it yields CASSGTSGSGETQYF.

The rearrangement links TRBV7-3 to TRBJ2-1; 8 bases map to TRBD2. CDR3 size: 15 residues. Unmatched junction bases numbered 11, after V lost 6 bases and J lost 7 bases. Germline V lookup: CDR1 SGHTA, CDR2 FQGTGA. In nucleotides, the CDR3 is TGTGCCAGCAGTTCCGTGGCGGGAGGCGGTAATGAGCAGTTCTTC. Translating gives CASSSVAGGGNEQFF. The complete variable domain, with remaining parts taken from reference TRBV7-3 and TRBJ2-1, reads GAGVSQTPSNKVTEKGKYVELRCDPISGHTALYWYRQSLGQGPEFLIYFQGTGAADDSGLPNDRFFAVRPEGSVSTLKIQRTERGDSAVYLCASSSVAGGGNEQFFGPGTRLTVL.

This sequence joins TRBV5-4 and TRBJ2-2, with 12 positions matching TRBD2. Germline V lookup: CDR1 SGHNT, CDR2 YYREEE (reference sequence). The V segment lost 3 bases and the J segment 8 bases; nucleotides outside the gene matches: 8. The CDR3 totals 16 residues. The CDR3 region is CASSSTTGLAGGELFF. Here the CDR3 DNA reads TGTGCCAGCAGCTCTACGACCGGACTAGCGGGAGGGGAGCTGTTTTTT.

The chain's CDR3 is CASSQDGLTFNYGYTF. The CDR3 DNA sequence: TGTGCCAGCAGCCAGGACGGACTAACCTTTAACTATGGCTACACCTTC. This rearrangement joins TRBV5-4 to TRBJ1-2; the D is unclear. The germline V and J ends were trimmed by 4 bases and 1 base, with 17 bases remaining between them. Germline V lookup: CDR1 SGHNT, CDR2 YYREEE (reference sequence). CDR3 size: 16 residues.